These T cell receptor beta chains were read from a single sample in a study of control samples from healthy donors and cancer patients. The table came from immunoSEQ multiplex PCR; TCRdb's copy has only in-frame clones and leaves some out. The table includes around 80,000 clones, roughly 86% detected once. The sample consisted of blood. All receptors come from a middle-aged man in good health. Each CDR3 is given with its conserved first and last residue. The D gene is left open where the match is weak. The size of a clone is reported for some rows only, either as once, few or many, or as a class for expanded clones.

TRBJ1-6 TRBV25-1 NA TRBD1 CASSDPGQPNSPLHF TGTGCCAGCAGTGACCCGGGACAGCCAAATTCACCCCTCCACTTT
TRBJ1-2 TRBV7-9 few NA CASANYEDGYTF TGTGCCAGCGCTAACTACGAGGATGGCTACACCTTC
TRBJ1-1 TRBV18 NA TRBD1 CASSPQRQGRMDTEAFF TGTGCCAGCTCACCACAAAGACAGGGAAGAATGGACACTGAAGCTTTCTTT
TRBJ2-5 TRBV19 NA NA CASSFRRGTPSSETQYF TGTGCCAGTAGTTTCCGGAGGGGGACCCCCAGCAGCGAGACCCAGTACTTC
TRBJ2-7 TRBV11-2 many NA CASSLTDGYEQYF TGTGCCAGCAGCTTAACGGACGGGTACGAGCAGTACTTC
TRBJ2-5 TRBV7-8 NA TRBD2 CASSLAPGTSGGEETQYF TGTGCCAGCAGCTTAGCGCCAGGCACTAGCGGGGGGGAAGAGACCCAGTACTTC
TRBJ1-1 TRBV29-1 NA NA CSVSQGRTEAFF TGCAGCGTTAGTCAGGGGAGAACTGAAGCTTTCTTT
TRBJ2-3 TRBV7-3 medium-sized TRBD2 CASSSGLASDTQYF TGTGCCAGCAGCTCGGGACTAGCCTCAGATACGCAGTATTTT
TRBJ1-2 TRBV30 NA TRBD1 CAWTQGALNYGYTF TGTGCCTGGACACAGGGGGCACTCAACTATGGCTACACCTTC
TRBJ1-5 TRBV7-3 NA NA CASSLTGSGPQHF TGTGCCAGCAGCTTAACGGGCTCTGGGCCCCAGCATTTT
TRBJ1-1 TRBV24-1 NA TRBD1 CATSVLTGKPTEAFF TGTGCCACCAGTGTCCTGACAGGGAAACCAACTGAAGCTTTCTTT
TRBJ1-1 TRBV19 NA NA CASSKRVNTEAFF TGTGCCAGTAGTAAGAGGGTGAACACTGAAGCTTTCTTT
TRBJ1-4 TRBV5-4 few TRBD1 CASSSGQGVGNEKLFF TGTGCCAGCAGTTCCGGACAGGGCGTTGGCAATGAAAAACTGTTTTTT
TRBJ1-2 TRBV19 NA NA CASSIGAGTENYGYTF TGTGCCAGTAGTATAGGGGCCGGGACGGAAAACTATGGCTACACCTTC
TRBJ1-6 TRBV27 NA NA CASNRGGNNSPLHF TGTGCCAGCAACCGGGGGGGAAATAATTCACCCCTCCACTTT
TRBJ2-3 TRBV4-1 once TRBD2 CASSQVWAGTSGSTDTQYF TGCGCCAGCAGCCAAGTTTGGGCCGGGACTAGCGGTAGCACAGATACGCAGTATTTT
TRBJ2-1 TRBV27 NA TRBD2 CASTLLAGGYNEQFF TGTGCCAGCACCCTACTAGCGGGGGGCTACAATGAGCAGTTCTTC
TRBJ2-3 TRBV28 NA TRBD2 CASSPRGLAGGRDTQYF TGTGCCAGCAGTCCCAGGGGACTAGCGGGGGGCCGGGATACGCAGTATTTT
TRBJ1-2 TRBV6-5 NA NA CASSYDPTKRIYGYTF TGTGCCAGCAGTTATGACCCCACGAAAAGGATCTATGGCTACACCTTC
TRBJ1-4 TRBV7-9 NA NA CASRSDRQGEKLFF TGTGCCAGCAGATCAGACAGGCAGGGTGAAAAACTGTTTTTT
TRBJ1-1 TRBV9 NA NA CASSSDVNTEAFF TGTGCCAGCAGCTCCGACGTGAACACTGAAGCTTTCTTT
TRBJ1-1 TRBV29-1 NA TRBD1 CSGGTGGRSEAFF TGCAGCGGAGGGACAGGGGGTCGGAGTGAAGCTTTCTTT
TRBJ1-5 TRBV28 few TRBD1 CASSAAGTGVKQPQHF TGTGCCAGCAGTGCGGCCGGGACAGGGGTTAAGCAGCCCCAGCATTTT
TRBJ1-2 TRBV5-1 NA NA CASSLALGSDGYTF TGCGCCAGCAGCTTGGCCCTGGGGTCGGATGGCTACACCTTC
TRBJ2-2 TRBV6-4 NA TRBD2 CASSATSGENTGELFF TGTGCCAGCAGCGCTACTAGCGGGGAAAACACCGGGGAGCTGTTTTTT
TRBJ2-7 TRBV9 NA NA CASSVGDTRTYEQYF TGTGCCAGCAGCGTAGGTGATACTAGAACCTACGAGCAGTACTTC
TRBJ1-5 TRBV5-8 NA NA CASRPEGVANQPQHF TGTGCCAGCAGGCCAGAGGGGGTCGCCAATCAGCCCCAGCATTTT
TRBJ1-6 TRBV5-1 NA TRBD1 CASSPGTGGNSYNSPLHF TGCGCCAGCAGCCCCGGGACAGGGGGCAACTCCTATAATTCACCCCTCCACTTT
TRBJ2-3 TRBV9 NA NA CASSVESNTDTQYF TGTGCCAGCAGCGTAGAGTCGAACACAGATACGCAGTATTTT
TRBJ2-3 TRBV18 NA NA CASSPSRSTDTQYF TGTGCCAGCTCACCAAGCAGGAGCACAGATACGCAGTATTTT
TRBJ2-5 TRBV5-6 NA NA CASSPAGPSATQYF TGTGCCAGCAGCCCGGCGGGACCATCAGCGACCCAGTACTTC
TRBJ1-5 TRBV19 NA NA CASSIVGGPTGQPQHF TGTGCCAGTAGTATAGTGGGCGGGCCCACTGGGCAGCCCCAGCATTTT
TRBJ1-6 TRBV12-3/TRBV12-4 NA NA CASSPRTDSPLHF TGTGCCAGCAGTCCTAGGACAGATTCACCCCTCCACTTT
TRBJ1-2 TRBV9 NA NA CASSPPTGDYTF TGTGCCAGCAGCCCCCCGACAGGTGACTACACCTTC
TRBJ1-1 TRBV18 NA NA CASSPSNTEAFF TGTGCCAGCTCACCCTCTAACACTGAAGCTTTCTTT
TRBJ1-4 TRBV5-1 NA NA CASSLVGGRTNEKLFF TGCGCCAGCAGCTTGGTGGGAGGGCGAACTAATGAAAAACTGTTTTTT
TRBJ1-3 TRBV7-9 NA NA CASSLGENTIYF TGTGCCAGCAGCCTAGGGGAGAACACCATATATTTT
TRBJ1-5 TRBV24-1 once NA CATSDRRNQPQHF TGTGCCACCAGCGATAGGCGCAATCAGCCCCAGCATTTT
TRBJ1-1 TRBV6-5 NA NA CASWEKGTEAFF TGTGCCAGCTGGGAAAAGGGCACTGAAGCTTTCTTT
TRBJ2-5 TRBV5-1 NA NA CASSLGARTGEETQYF TGCGCCAGCAGCTTGGGGGCCCGAACTGGGGAAGAGACCCAGTACTTC
TRBJ2-7 TRBV7-9 NA NA CASSSGRTDWYEQYF TGTGCCAGCAGCTCCGGACGGACCGATTGGTACGAGCAGTACTTC
TRBJ2-5 TRBV30 NA TRBD2 CAWSKTSGGTGETQYF TGTGCCTGGAGTAAGACTAGCGGGGGGACCGGAGAGACCCAGTACTTC
TRBJ2-2 TRBV24-1 NA TRBD1 CATSDHGTGPRSGELFF TGTGCCACCAGTGATCACGGGACAGGCCCTCGGTCCGGGGAGCTGTTTTTT
TRBJ2-7 TRBV5-5 NA NA CASSLGLQAYEQYF TGTGCCAGCAGCTTAGGACTGCAAGCCTACGAGCAGTACTTC
TRBJ2-1 TRBV3-1/TRBV3-2 NA NA CASSQDIQGPLGNEQFF TGTGCCAGCAGCCAAGATATACAGGGACCCTTAGGGAATGAGCAGTTCTTC
TRBJ1-3 TRBV10-2 NA NA CASGPHGSGSGNTIYF TGCGCCAGTGGCCCCCATGGCTCGGGCTCTGGAAACACCATATATTTT
TRBJ1-5 TRBV19 few NA CASSIRLGRDQPQHF TGTGCCAGTAGTATCCGTCTCGGCAGGGATCAGCCCCAGCATTTT
TRBJ1-4 TRBV5-4 NA NA CASSSAGEPLEKLFF TGTGCCAGCAGCTCCGCGGGTGAACCCTTGGAAAAACTGTTTTTT
TRBJ1-1 TRBV7-3 NA NA CASSLLAGLTEAFF TGTGCCAGCAGTCTACTTGCAGGGCTAACTGAAGCTTTCTTT
TRBJ1-2 TRBV27 NA NA CASMSTQGYGYTF TGTGCCAGCATGTCAACGCAGGGATATGGCTACACCTTC
TRBJ2-3 TRBV13 NA TRBD2 CASSFGTSATDTQYF TGTGCCAGCAGCTTTGGGACTAGCGCCACAGATACGCAGTATTTT
TRBJ2-3 TRBV25-1 once NA CASSDGTKSSTDTQYF TGTGCCAGCAGTGACGGGACCAAGTCTAGCACAGATACGCAGTATTTT
TRBJ1-1 TRBV11-2 once NA CASSLPGARTEAFF TGTGCCAGCAGCCTACCTGGGGCGCGCACTGAAGCTTTCTTT